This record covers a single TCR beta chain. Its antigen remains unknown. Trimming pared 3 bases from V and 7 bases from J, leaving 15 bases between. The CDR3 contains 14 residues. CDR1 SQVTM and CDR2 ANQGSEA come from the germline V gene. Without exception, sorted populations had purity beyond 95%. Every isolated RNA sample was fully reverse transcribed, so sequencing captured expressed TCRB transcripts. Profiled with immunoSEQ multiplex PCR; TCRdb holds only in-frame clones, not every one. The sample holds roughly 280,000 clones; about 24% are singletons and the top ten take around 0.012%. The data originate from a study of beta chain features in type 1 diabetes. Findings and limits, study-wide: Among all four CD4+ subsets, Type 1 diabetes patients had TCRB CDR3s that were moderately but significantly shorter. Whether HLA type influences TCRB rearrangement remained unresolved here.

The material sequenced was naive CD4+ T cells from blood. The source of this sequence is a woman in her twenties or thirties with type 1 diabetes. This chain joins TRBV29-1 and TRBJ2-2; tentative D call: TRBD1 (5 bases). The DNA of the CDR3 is TGCAGCGTTGATCTTGGCAGGGCCGGCGGGGAGCTGTTTTTT. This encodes CSVDLGRAGGELFF.